This T cell receptor (beta chain) came from a study of shared clonotypes between healthy human individuals. Findings of the study overall: Memory subsets generally showed smaller estimated richness than naive subsets did.

This table comes from immunoSEQ multiplex PCR, and its TCRdb copy is limited to in-frame clones, with some not included. The sample yields under 750,000 clones, 72% seen once. Comment on this clone: What it recognizes is unknown.

Specimen: memory CD4+ T cells sorted from blood. The subset denotes: CD45RA-negative fraction. This receptor was obtained from a woman under 40 in good health.

DNA for the CDR3: TGTGCCAGCAGCTTGGTCGCGGGACTAGCAGGGGATACGCAGTATTTT. Its protein is CASSLVAGLAGDTQYF. The rearrangement uses TRBV5-5 and TRBJ2-3, with 9 bases lining up with TRBD2. The CDR3 runs to 16 residues. CDR1 is SGHKS and CDR2 is YYEKEE in the germline V gene (reference sequence). V shed 0 bases, J shed 6 bases, and the junction held 8 bases outside the gene matches.